What follows are 7 T cell receptor beta chains derived from one specimen sequenced in a study of cytotoxic CD8 clonotypes in ibrutinib-treated CLL. The method was immunoSEQ multiplex PCR; TCRdb's version includes in-frame clones alone and lacks a portion of them. The table records some 200,000 clones, around 70% of them present only once. Sequences were derived from PBMCs, sampled after 12 months of ibrutinib treatment. The source of these receptors is a human donor with chronic lymphocytic leukemia.

V usage is TRBV25-1 and J usage is TRBJ1-1; perhaps TRBD1 as D (6 bases). The germline CDR1 and CDR2 sequences are MGHDK and SYGVNS. Trimming left V 6 bases short and J 4 bases short, with 15 bases between. The CDR3 is made up of 14 amino acids. In DNA form, the CDR3 reads TGTGCCAGCAGAATGACCGTGGGGGCCACTGAAGCTTTCTTT. It encodes CASRMTVGATEAFF.

This chain connects TRBV4-2 to TRBJ1-4; D call uncertain. Trimming pared 9 bases from V and 8 bases from J, leaving 25 bases between. This CDR3 is 16 amino acids long. The germline gives CDR1 LGHNA, CDR2 YNFKEQ. CDR3 nucleotides: TGTGCCAGGGGTGAAACCTTCAAGACCCCTCGGGAAAAACTGTTTTTT. Translating it yields CARGETFKTPREKLFF.

The chain carries TRBV28 and TRBJ1-4; D may be TRBD1 (6 bases). The V end lost 5 bases, the J end lost 5 bases, and 12 bases lay between the germline ends. The CDR3 is 14 residues long. CDR1 is MDHEN and CDR2 is SYDVKM in the germline V gene. The CDR3 DNA sequence: TGTGCCAGCAGTGCACAGGGACCGAATGAAAAACTGTTTTTT. It is translated as CASSAQGPNEKLFF.

The sample holds one count of this clone. The chain links TRBV2 to TRBJ1-5; D gene ambiguous. Between the trimmed V and J ends, which lost 7 bases and 0 bases, there was a span of 19 bases. Germline V lookup: CDR1 SNHLY, CDR2 FYNNEI. The CDR3 covers 17 residues. The CDR3 sequence: CASTPLRALDSNQPQHF. For the CDR3, the DNA is TGTGCCAGCACGCCCCTAAGGGCACTTGATAGCAATCAGCCCCAGCATTTT.

This sequence joins TRBV28 and TRBJ2-7; no clear D gene. The CDR3 loop spans 13 amino acids. V gave up 3 bases and J gave up 1 base, with 7 bases separating them. The V gene's germline CDR1 is MDHEN and CDR2 SYDVKM. The CDR3 nucleotides read TGTGCCAGCAGTTTTGACTCATCCTACGAGCAGTACTTC. Its translation: CASSFDSSYEQYF.

This chain links TRBV28 with TRBJ2-1, with 7 bases aligning to TRBD1. J lost 3 bases, V lost 5 bases, and 7 bases had no gene match. The CDR3 length is 15 residues. Per the germline V gene, CDR1 is MDHEN and CDR2 is SYDVKM. The CDR3 DNA reads TGTGCCAGCAGTCCTCCGACAGGGCGCTACAATGAGCAGTTCTTC. Amino acids: CASSPPTGRYNEQFF.

This chain uses TRBV7-2 with TRBJ2-1, with 15 positions matching TRBD2. CDR1 and CDR2 (germline): SGHTA, FQGNSA. Trimming at V came to 3 bases and at J to 1 base, leaving 7 bases not matched to a gene. CDR3 length: 19 amino acids. This CDR3 reads CASSFMPGLAGGSYNEQFF. The CDR3 DNA reads as TGTGCCAGCAGCTTTATGCCGGGACTAGCGGGGGGTTCCTACAATGAGCAGTTCTTC.